The clone carrying this T cell receptor beta chain has at least ten counts. The CDR3 is 12 residues long. The V gene's germline CDR1 is DFQATT and CDR2 SNEGSKA (reference sequence). Unmatched junction bases numbered 3, after V lost 3 bases and J lost 5 bases. This sample is drawn from a study of molecular identifiers for immune sequencing clone quantification. MiXCR was run by TCRdb on the PCR reads, yielding one entry per CDR3 protein. Of about 320,000 distinct CDR3 sequences in the sample, over 20% are singletons; the top ten hold approximately 0.83%. In the sort, naive CD8 T cells were defined as CD8+CD4-CCR7+CD45RA+.

The V call is TRBV20-1, the J call TRBJ2-7; 8 nucleotides align to TRBD2. The specimen sequenced was naive CD8+ T cells from blood, with Jurkat cell RNA spiked in. The subset denotes: FACS-sorted CD8+CD4-CCR7+CD45RA+ naive T cells. The TCR comes from a human donor in good health. Some libraries in this study had Jurkat cell RNA spiked in. CDR3 in DNA: TGCAGTGCTAGCGGGGGGGCCAACGAGCAGTACTTC. Its protein is CSASGGANEQYF.